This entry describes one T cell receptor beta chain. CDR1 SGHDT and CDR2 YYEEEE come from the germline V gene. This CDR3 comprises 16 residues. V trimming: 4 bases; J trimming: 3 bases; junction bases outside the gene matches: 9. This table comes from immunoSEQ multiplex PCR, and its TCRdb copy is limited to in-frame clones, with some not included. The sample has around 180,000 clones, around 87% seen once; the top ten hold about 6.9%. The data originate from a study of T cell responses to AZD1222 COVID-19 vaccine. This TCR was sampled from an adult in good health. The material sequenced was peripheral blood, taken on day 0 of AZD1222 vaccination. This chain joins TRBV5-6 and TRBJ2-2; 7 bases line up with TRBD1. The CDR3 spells CASSHAPGTDTGELFF. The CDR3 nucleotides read TGTGCCAGCAGCCACGCTCCCGGGACAGACACCGGGGAGCTGTTTTTT. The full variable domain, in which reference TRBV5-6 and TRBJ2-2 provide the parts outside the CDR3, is DAGVTQSPTHLIKTRGQQVTLRCSPKSGHDTVSWYQQALGQGPQFIFQYYEEEERQRGNFPDRFSGHQFPNYSSELNVNALLLGDSALYLCASSHAPGTDTGELFFGEGSRLTVL.